The 14 T cell receptor beta chains listed next were all sequenced from one sample in a study of post-analysis software for immune sequencing data. Tagging with unique molecular identifiers was a feature of the TCR beta cDNA libraries. MiXCR, applied by TCRdb to the PCR reads, yields one record per CDR3 protein. The data contain fewer than 850,000 distinct CDR3 sequences, about 27% of them seen just once; the ten biggest clones take up roughly 0.54%. These receptors have no identified antigens. Study results and caveats: Among roughly five TRBV segments more frequent in patients than controls were TRBV5-6, TRBV5-1 and TRBV20-1.

Sample: blood. The receptors shown here come from a girl between 5 and 17 years old with multiple sclerosis.

The chain has TRBV10-3 and TRBJ2-3, with D perhaps TRBD2 (5 bases). The ends were cut back, 11 bases at V and 7 bases at J, with 19 bases in the middle. Germline-derived CDR1 and CDR2 are ENHRY and SYGVKD. The CDR3 loop spans 13 amino acids. Here the CDR3 reads CAVRPGSANTQYF. As DNA, the CDR3 is TGTGCCGTTAGGCCGGGATCCGCGAATACGCAGTATTTT.

This clonotype was seen a handful of times. V gene TRBV6-9 combines with J gene TRBJ2-1; weak D call: TRBD1 (6 bases). The length of the CDR3 is 14 residues. Between the trimmed V and J ends, which lost 10 bases and 4 bases, there was a span of 17 bases. Germline loops: CDR1 MNHGY, CDR2 SVAAGI. The CDR3 coding sequence is TGTGCCATCGCCACCCGGGACAATTACAATGAGCAGTTCTTC. Translation gives CAIATRDNYNEQFF.

This clonotype appeared a few times. The chain employs TRBV28 and TRBJ2-7; 7 nucleotides align to TRBD2. Trimming took 5 bases from V and 10 from J; bases not matched to a gene: 14. Germline lookup yields CDR1 MDHEN and CDR2 SYDVKM. CDR3 length equals 14 residues. CDR3 in DNA: TGTGCCAGCAGTGTCTCTAGCGGTTCTAATCATCAGTACTTC. Its protein product is CASSVSSGSNHQYF. Combining the CDR3 with reference TRBV28 and TRBJ2-7 gives the whole variable domain DVKVTQSSRYLVKRTGEKVFLECVQDMDHENMFWYRQDPGLGLRLIYFSYDVKMKEKGDIPEGYSVSREKKERFSLILESASTNQTSMYLCASSVSSGSNHQYFGPGTRLTVT.

This sequence joins TRBV3-1 and TRBJ2-1, with a possible D match to TRBD1 (6 bases). V was cut by 0 bases and J by 8 bases, with 11 bases left in between. This CDR3 comprises 14 residues. Germline assignment: CDR1 LGHDT and CDR2 YNNKEL (reference sequence). CDR3 sequence reads: CASSQDRGLDEQFF. The CDR3 DNA reads as TGTGCCAGCAGCCAAGACAGGGGTTTGGATGAGCAGTTCTTC.

This clonotype appeared a few times. J is TRBJ2-1 and V is TRBV9; maybe TRBD1 (7 bases). Germline assignment: CDR1 SGDLS and CDR2 YYNGEE. V was clipped by 0 bases and J by 1 base, with 11 bases between them. The length of the CDR3 is 16 residues. As DNA, the CDR3 is TGTGCCAGCAGCGTAGATCCAGGGGGGTCCTACAATGAGCAGTTCTTC. Amino acid sequence: CASSVDPGGSYNEQFF. The variable domain in full, completed from reference TRBV9 and TRBJ2-1, reads DSGVTQTPKHLITATGQRVTLRCSPRSGDLSVYWYQQSLDQGLQFLIQYYNGEERAKGNILERFSAQQFPDLHSELNLSSLELGDSALYFCASSVDPGGSYNEQFFGPGTRLTVL.

Worth noting for this clonotype: One junction end disagrees with the germline gene, perhaps due to a read error. The rearrangement uses TRBV15 and TRBJ2-7; D is unresolved. CDR3 length equals 13 residues. From germline, CDR1 is LNHNV and CDR2 YYDKDF (reference sequence). This CDR3 is CHQQSRLVYEQYF. CDR3 in DNA: TGCCACCAGCAGAGTAGACTGGTCTACGAGCAGTACTTC.

CDR3 DNA: TGTGCCAGCAGAGCGACAGGGGACTACGAGCAGTACTTC. Translating it yields CASRATGDYEQYF. The chain has TRBV7-9 and TRBJ2-7; 8 bases are a match to TRBD1. After removal of 6 bases from V and 3 bases from J, the junction contained 4 bases not matched to a gene. There are 13 residues in the CDR3. Germline V gene lookup returns CDR1 SEHNR and CDR2 FQNEAQ (reference sequence).

This clonotype was seen a few times. The chain couples TRBV11-3 to TRBJ2-1; 8 bases are a match to TRBD2. V was pared by 2 bases and J by 0 bases, with 6 bases of the junction left unmatched. Germline CDR1 SGHNT, CDR2 YENEEA. CDR3 length equals 17 residues. DNA for the CDR3: TGTGCCAGCAGCTTACCGCAGCGGGGGAGCTCCTACAATGAGCAGTTCTTC. It translates to CASSLPQRGSSYNEQFF.

This chain links TRBV18 with TRBJ2-5, with D perhaps TRBD1 or TRBD2 (5 bases each). Trimming removed 5 bases from V and 5 bases from J, with 21 bases in between. Looked up from germline, CDR1 is KGHSH and CDR2 is LQKENI. The CDR3 runs 16 residues. CDR3 in amino acids: CASSGDERRFRETQYF. The CDR3 DNA reads TGTGCCAGCTCAGGGGACGAAAGAAGATTTCGGGAGACCCAGTACTTC.

The table lists this clonotype with many counts. The chain couples TRBV29-1 to TRBJ1-2, with D possibly TRBD1 on 6 matching bases. The CDR3 loop spans 16 amino acids. In germline, CDR1 is SQVTM, CDR2 ANQGSEA. V shed 4 bases and J shed 4 bases, with 22 bases lying between them. DNA for the CDR3: TGCAGCGTTGTCGGGGACATCTTAGGTGCCCCCTATGGCTACACCTTC. It specifies CSVVGDILGAPYGYTF.

A few counts support this clonotype. This rearrangement joins TRBV7-9 to TRBJ2-5, with 9 bases lining up with TRBD2. The CDR3 is 14 amino acids. Trimming at V came to 10 bases and at J to 5 bases, leaving 11 bases not matched to a gene. From germline, CDR1 is SEHNR and CDR2 FQNEAQ (reference sequence). CDR3 protein: CATSRGGAGETQYF. DNA of the CDR3: TGTGCCACCTCTCGCGGGGGGGCAGGTGAGACCCAGTACTTC.

This chain links TRBV2 with TRBJ1-1; D unclear. The CDR3 consists of 11 residues. With 10 bases removed from V and 5 bases from J, the gap between germline ends came to 11 bases. Germline values: CDR1 SNHLY, CDR2 FYNNEI. The chain's CDR3 is CAIITGTEAFF. The CDR3 DNA is TGTGCCATAATTACGGGGACTGAAGCTTTCTTT.

J is TRBJ2-1 and V is TRBV10-3; TRBD2 matches at 12 bases. CDR3 size: 23 residues. With V trimmed by 3 bases and J by 7 bases, 28 bases remained unmatched. Germline V gene sequence: CDR1 ENHRY, CDR2 SYGVKD. The CDR3 nucleotides read TGTGCCATCAGTGATATCGGACAGAAGTGGACTAGCGGGGACCACGGATATGGGAATGAGCAGTTCTTC. Its protein is CAISDIGQKWTSGDHGYGNEQFF.

The rearrangement uses TRBV5-5 and TRBJ2-7, with 8 positions matching TRBD1. CDR3 size: 16 residues. The trim removed 3 bases at V and 3 bases at J, leaving 11 bases unmatched. Germline assignment: CDR1 SGHKS and CDR2 YYEKEE (reference sequence). The DNA of the CDR3 is TGTGCCAGCAGCTCTACCCGTGGGACAGGCGGCTACGAGCAGTACTTC. Protein sequence: CASSSTRGTGGYEQYF.